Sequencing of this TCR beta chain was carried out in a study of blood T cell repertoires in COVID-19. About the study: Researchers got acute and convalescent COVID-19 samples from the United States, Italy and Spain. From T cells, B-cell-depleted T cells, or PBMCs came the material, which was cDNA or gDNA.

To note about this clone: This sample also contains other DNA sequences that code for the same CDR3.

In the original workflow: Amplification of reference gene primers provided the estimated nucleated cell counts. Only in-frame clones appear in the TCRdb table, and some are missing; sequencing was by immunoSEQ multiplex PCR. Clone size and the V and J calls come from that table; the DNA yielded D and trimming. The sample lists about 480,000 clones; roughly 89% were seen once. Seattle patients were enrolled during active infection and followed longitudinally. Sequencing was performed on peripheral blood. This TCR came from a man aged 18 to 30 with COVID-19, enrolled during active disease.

The CDR3 DNA reads TGCGCCAGCAGCTTGGGGCCGAACACTGAAGCTTTCTTT. Translating it yields CASSLGPNTEAFF. The J gene is TRBJ1-1, the V gene TRBV5-1; D is unclear. The CDR3 covers 13 residues. V dropped 0 bases and J dropped 1 base, with 4 bases sitting between them. Per the germline V gene, CDR1 is SGHRS and CDR2 is YFSETQ.